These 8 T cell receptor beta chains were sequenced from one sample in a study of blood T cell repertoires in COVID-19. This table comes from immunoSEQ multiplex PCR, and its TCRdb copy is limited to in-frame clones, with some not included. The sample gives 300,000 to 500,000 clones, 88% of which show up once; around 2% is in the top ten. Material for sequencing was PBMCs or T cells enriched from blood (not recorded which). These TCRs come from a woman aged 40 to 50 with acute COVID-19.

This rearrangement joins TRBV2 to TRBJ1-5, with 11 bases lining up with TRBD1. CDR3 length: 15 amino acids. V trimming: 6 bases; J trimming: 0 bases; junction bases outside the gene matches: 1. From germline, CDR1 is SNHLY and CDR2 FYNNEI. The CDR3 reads CASRGTGGSNQPQHF. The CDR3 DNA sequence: TGTGCCAGCAGGGGGACAGGGGGTAGCAATCAGCCCCAGCATTTT.

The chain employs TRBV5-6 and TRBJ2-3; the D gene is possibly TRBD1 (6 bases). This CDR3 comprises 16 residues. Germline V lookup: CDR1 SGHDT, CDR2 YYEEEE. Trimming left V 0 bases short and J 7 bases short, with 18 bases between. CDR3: CASSLARRGKINTQYF. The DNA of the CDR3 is TGTGCCAGCAGCTTGGCTAGAAGGGGGAAGATTAATACGCAGTATTTT.

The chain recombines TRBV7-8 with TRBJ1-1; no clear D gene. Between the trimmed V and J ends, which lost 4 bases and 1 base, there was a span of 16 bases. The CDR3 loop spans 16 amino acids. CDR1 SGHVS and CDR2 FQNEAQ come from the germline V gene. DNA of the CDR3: TGTGCCAGCAGCTCCATTCGACGGGCGGGGAACACTGAAGCTTTCTTT. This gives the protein CASSSIRRAGNTEAFF.

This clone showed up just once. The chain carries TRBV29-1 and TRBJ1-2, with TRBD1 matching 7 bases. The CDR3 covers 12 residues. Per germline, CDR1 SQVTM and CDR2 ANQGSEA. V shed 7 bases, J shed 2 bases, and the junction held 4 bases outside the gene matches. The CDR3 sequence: CSADRENYGYTF. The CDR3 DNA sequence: TGCAGCGCCGACAGGGAGAACTATGGCTACACCTTC.

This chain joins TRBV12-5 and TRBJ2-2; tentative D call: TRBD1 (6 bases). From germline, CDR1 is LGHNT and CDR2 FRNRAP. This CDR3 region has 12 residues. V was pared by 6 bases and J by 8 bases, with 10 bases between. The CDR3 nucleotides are TGTGCTAGTGGCCCCGACAGGGGGGAGCTGTTTTTT. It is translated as CASGPDRGELFF.

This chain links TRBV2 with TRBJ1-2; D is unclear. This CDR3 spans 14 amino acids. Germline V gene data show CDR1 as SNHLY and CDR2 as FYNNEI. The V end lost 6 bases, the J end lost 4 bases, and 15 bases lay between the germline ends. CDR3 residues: CASRARESTYGYTF. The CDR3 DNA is TGTGCCAGCAGGGCGAGGGAGTCAACCTATGGCTACACCTTC.

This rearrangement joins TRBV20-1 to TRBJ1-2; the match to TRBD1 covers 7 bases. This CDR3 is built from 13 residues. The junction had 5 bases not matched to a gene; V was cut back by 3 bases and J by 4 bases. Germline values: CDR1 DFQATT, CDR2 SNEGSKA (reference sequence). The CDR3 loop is CSASPTGSYGYTF. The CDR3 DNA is TGCAGTGCTAGTCCGACAGGGAGCTATGGCTACACCTTC.

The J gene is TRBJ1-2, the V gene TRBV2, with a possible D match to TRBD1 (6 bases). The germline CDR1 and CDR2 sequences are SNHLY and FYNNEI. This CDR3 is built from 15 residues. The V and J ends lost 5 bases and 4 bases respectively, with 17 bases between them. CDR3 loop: CASSPPLGRGYGYTF. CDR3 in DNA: TGTGCCAGCAGTCCCCCGCTCGGCAGGGGCTATGGCTACACCTTC.